Each of the 17 T cell receptor beta chains below was sequenced from the same sample in a study of read filtering for tumor transcriptome and immune sequencing. This library used roughly 370 ng RNA and molecular barcoded adaptors spanning alpha/delta and beta/gamma chains. TCRdb analysed the reads with MiXCR anew, one entry per CDR3 protein. The sample has 90,000 or so distinct CDR3 sequences, 20% to 25% seen once. The sequencing sample was made of a population of CD138-negative cells sorted from bone marrow. Source of these receptors: a donor at least 40 years old with multiple myeloma.

By sample share, this clonotype is large. This chain uses TRBV28 with TRBJ2-2; tentatively, D is TRBD2 (5 bases). Germline lookup yields CDR1 MDHEN and CDR2 SYDVKM. The CDR3 extends over 13 amino acids. V lost 6 bases to trimming and J lost 5 bases, with 10 bases between them. Written as DNA, the CDR3 is TGTGCCAGCAGCCACAGAGGGACCGGGGAGCTGTTTTTT. Amino acid sequence: CASSHRGTGELFF.

Remarks on this clonotype: A junction end diverges from the germline sequence, so it may reflect a read error. This chain joins TRBV27 and TRBJ2-5; perhaps TRBD1 as D (6 bases). Germline CDR1 MNHEY, CDR2 SMNVEV (reference sequence). The CDR3 is 16 amino acids. The CDR3 protein is CTSSLARGAIQETQYF. CDR3 in DNA: TGTACCAGCAGTTTGGCCAGGGGCGCGATCCAAGAGACCCAGTACTTC.

Turning to this clonotype: A clone one base away is much larger, so this may be a read error. This chain joins TRBV18 and TRBJ1-4, with 7 bases fitting TRBD1. The CDR3 is 13 residues long. Germline CDR1 is KGHSH and CDR2 is LQKENI. The CDR3 sequence is CASSLTGEEKPFF. DNA of the CDR3: TGTGCCAGCTCGCTAACAGGGGAAGAAAAACCGTTTTTT.

Concerning this clonotype: A clone one base away is much larger, so this may be a read error. V gene TRBV5-4 combines with J gene TRBJ2-7; possibly TRBD1 or TRBD2 for D (5 bases each). The V gene's germline CDR1 is SGHNT and CDR2 YYREEE (reference sequence). The CDR3 contains 15 residues. CDR3 nucleotides: TGTGTCAGCAGCCCGGGGCAGCCAGTTACCTACGAGCAGTACTTC. It is translated as CVSSPGQPVTYEQYF.

This clonotype was recorded many times. This chain uses TRBV6-2 or TRBV6-3 with TRBJ2-3; 8 bases match TRBD1. Germline V gives CDR1 MNHEY, CDR2 SVGEGT. J was trimmed by 3 bases and V by 3 bases; bases with no gene match: 5. This CDR3 is built from 15 residues. In DNA form, the CDR3 reads TGTGCCAGCAGTTATTGGGACAGGATAACAGATACGCAGTATTTT. Translated: CASSYWDRITDTQYF.

The V gene is TRBV12-3 or TRBV12-4, the J gene TRBJ1-1; perhaps TRBD1 as D (6 bases). This CDR3 has 14 amino acids. Deletions cut 3 bases from V and 10 bases from J, with 18 bases between. The CDR3, as DNA: TGTGCCAGCAGTTTGGACCAGGGGACCTTGGGAGCTTTCTTT. Amino acids: CASSLDQGTLGAFF.

A note on this clonotype: This may arise from a read error, as a much more abundant clone is one base away. The gene calls are TRBV7-8 and TRBJ2-5; no clear D gene. The V end lost 6 bases, the J end lost 4 bases, and 15 bases lay between the germline ends. Germline CDR1 reads SGHVS; CDR2 reads FQNEAQ. The CDR3 contains 14 residues. The CDR3 loop is CASRKAGPRETQYF. CDR3 coding DNA: TGTGCCAGCAGAAAGGCAGGACCACGAGAGACCCAGTACTTC. Combining the CDR3 with reference TRBV7-8 and TRBJ2-5 gives the whole variable domain GAGVSQSPRYKVAKRGQDVALRCDPISGHVSLFWYQQALGQGPEFLTYFQNEAQLDKSGLPSDRFFAERPEGSVSTLKIQRTQQEDSAVYLCASRKAGPRETQYFGPGTRLLVL.

This clonotype has only a few counts. This rearrangement joins TRBV11-1 to TRBJ2-3, with D perhaps matching TRBD1 (6 bases). Germline CDR1 reads SGHAT; CDR2 reads FQDESV (reference sequence). Trimming took off 7 bases at V and 6 bases at J, with 14 bases between the two ends. The CDR3 length is 13 residues. The CDR3 sequence is CASTRQGMDTQYF. The DNA of the CDR3 is TGTGCCAGCACGCGGCAGGGGATGGATACGCAGTATTTT.

In this sample, this clonotype turned up many times. CDR3 amino acids: CASSSTWTGPDNNQPQHF. In nucleotides, the CDR3 is TGTGCCAGTAGTAGTACGTGGACAGGGCCGGATAACAATCAGCCCCAGCATTTT. V and J are TRBV19 and TRBJ1-5, with 8 bases identical to TRBD1. This CDR3 has 18 amino acids. Germline V lookup: CDR1 LNHDA, CDR2 SQIVND (reference sequence). The J segment lost 3 bases and the V segment lost 4 bases, leaving 14 bases of the junction unmatched.

V gene TRBV27 combines with J gene TRBJ1-4, with 9 nucleotides matching TRBD1. The CDR3 has 15 residues. The ends lost 5 bases at V and 8 bases at J; junction bases unmatched: 9. The germline V gene encodes CDR1 MNHEY and CDR2 SMNVEV (reference sequence). The DNA for the CDR3 is TGTGCCAGCAGTACGCCGGGACAGGGTCACGAAAAACTGTTTTTT. The encoded protein is CASSTPGQGHEKLFF. Full variable domain (missing parts from reference TRBV27 and TRBJ1-4): EAQVTQNPRYLITVTGKKLTVTCSQNMNHEYMSWYRQDPGLGLRQIYYSMNVEVTDKGDVPEGYKVSRKEKRNFPLILESPSPNQTSLYFCASSTPGQGHEKLFFGSGTQLSVL.

This clonotype was seen at least ten times. The chain has TRBV6-1 and TRBJ1-4, with 8 bases that match TRBD1. The CDR3 consists of 14 residues. J gave up 7 bases and V 8 bases, and 9 bases lay outside the gene matches. CDR1 and CDR2 (germline): MNHNS, SASEGT. The chain's CDR3 is CASGRDRKSEKLFF. CDR3 nucleotides: TGTGCCAGCGGGCGGGACAGGAAGAGTGAAAAACTGTTTTTT.

Many counts were recorded for this clonotype. The chain joins TRBV6-6 to TRBJ2-7; no clear D. This CDR3 has 15 residues. The V gene lost 2 bases and the J gene lost 1 base, with 12 bases spanning the gap. The V gene's germline CDR1 is MNHNY and CDR2 SVGAGI (reference sequence). The chain's CDR3 is CASSYPDPGSYEQYF. The CDR3 nucleotides are TGTGCCAGCAGTTACCCTGACCCGGGTTCCTACGAGCAGTACTTC.

This clonotype occurred many times. The chain combines TRBV12-3 or TRBV12-4 with TRBJ2-2; 8 bases are shared with TRBD2. CDR3 length: 16 residues. The junction had 4 bases not matched to a gene; V was cut back by 3 bases and J by 1 base. The CDR3 DNA reads as TGTGCCAGCAGTTTTGTCCGGGGGGGGAACACCGGGGAGCTGTTTTTT. This translates into CASSFVRGGNTGELFF.

The V call is TRBV11-2, the J call TRBJ2-1, with unresolved D. The CDR3 is 15 amino acids. CDR1 SGHAT and CDR2 FQNNGV come from the germline V gene. The ends were cut back, 2 bases at V and 0 bases at J, with 8 bases in the middle. CDR3: CASSLMGASYNEQFF. The CDR3 DNA sequence: TGTGCCAGCAGCTTAATGGGCGCCTCCTACAATGAGCAGTTCTTC.

Details on this clonotype: A much larger clone lies one base from this, so it may be a read error. The rearrangement uses TRBV4-1 and TRBJ1-4, with TRBD1 as a possible D gene (5 bases). Deletions cut 3 bases from V and 7 bases from J, with 18 bases between. Germline CDR1 is MGHRA and CDR2 is YSYEKL. CDR3 length: 16 residues. The DNA for the CDR3 is TGCGCCAGCAGCCAGGACCGCATCGACGGGGGTGAAAAACTGTTTTTT. Protein: CASSQDRIDGGEKLFF.

This clonotype showed up many times. The rearrangement links TRBV20-1 to TRBJ2-3; TRBD2 might be the D (6 bases). V dropped 5 bases and J dropped 1 base, with 13 bases sitting between them. CDR1 is DFQATT and CDR2 is SNEGSKA in the germline V gene (reference sequence). The CDR3 totals 14 residues. In DNA form, the CDR3 reads TGCAGTGCTGACGCGGGAAGCGGCACAGATACGCAGTATTTT. Translated, it gives CSADAGSGTDTQYF.

This clonotype was detected many times. J is TRBJ2-7 and V is TRBV27; TRBD1 matches at 8 bases. This CDR3 spans 13 amino acids. Germline-derived CDR1 and CDR2 are MNHEY and SMNVEV (reference sequence). V gave up 10 bases and J gave up 3 bases; unmatched junction bases: 8. For the CDR3, the DNA is TGTGCCACCTGGGACAGGCGAAACTACGAGCAGTACTTC. It codes for CATWDRRNYEQYF.